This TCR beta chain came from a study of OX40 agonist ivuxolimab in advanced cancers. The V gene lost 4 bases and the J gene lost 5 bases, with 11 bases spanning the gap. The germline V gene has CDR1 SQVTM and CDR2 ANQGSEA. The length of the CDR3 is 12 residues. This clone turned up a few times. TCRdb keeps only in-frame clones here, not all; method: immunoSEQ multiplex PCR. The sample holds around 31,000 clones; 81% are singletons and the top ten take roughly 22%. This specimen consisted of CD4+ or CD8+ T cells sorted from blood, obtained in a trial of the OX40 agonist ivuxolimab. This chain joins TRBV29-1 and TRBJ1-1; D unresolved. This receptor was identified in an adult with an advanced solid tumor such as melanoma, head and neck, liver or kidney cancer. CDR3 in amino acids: CSVVQGRTEAFF. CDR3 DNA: TGCAGCGTTGTTCAAGGTCGAACTGAAGCTTTCTTT.